This T cell receptor beta chain was obtained from a study of T cell repertoires in cytomegalovirus infection. For the study at large: Used in the study were CMV epitopes, some recently identified and HLA-C-restricted, others well-studied and HLA-B-restricted. Based on public TCR beta signatures, there were indications of CMV infection and of a matching HLA type. Findings and limits, study-wide: CMV-specific TCR beta clonotypes restricted by HLA-C dominated the ex vivo response.

TCRdb reanalysed the reads using MiXCR and keeps one entry per CDR3 protein. The repertoire holds 650,000 to 850,000 distinct CDR3 sequences, with 25% to 35% as singletons. This clonotype was observed a handful of times. Antigen specificity is unknown. The receptor comes from a human donor in good health (CMV status not recorded). Some clones in this sample may be carry-over from other donors' samples. The sequenced sample was cultured CD8+ T cells from PBMCs, obtained from culture after CMV antigen stimulation.

The CDR3 protein is CASRVVGANYGYTF. The CDR3 coding sequence is TGTGCCAGCAGGGTGGTAGGAGCGAACTATGGCTACACCTTC. The rearrangement links TRBV7-2 to TRBJ1-2; D is unresolved. Germline-derived CDR1 and CDR2 are SGHTA and FQGNSA. This CDR3 contains 14 residues. Trimming removed 6 bases from V and 2 bases from J, with 13 bases in between.